Listed below are T cell receptor beta chains from one sample, sequenced in a study of blood T cell repertoires in COVID-19. The table came from immunoSEQ multiplex PCR; TCRdb's copy has only in-frame clones and leaves some out. The data hold 240,000 or so clones, with more than 85% observed a single time. The sequenced sample was peripheral blood. Source of these receptors: a woman aged 65 to 85 with active or convalescent COVID-19. CDR3s include the opening cysteine and the closing phenylalanine or tryptophan. D genes are given only for firm matches. Clone sizes are given selectively: once, few, many, or a class where the clone is expanded.

d_gene	v_gene	abundance	j_gene	CDR3nt	CDR3aa
TRBD1	TRBV7-8	few	TRBJ1-2	TGTGCCAGCAGCTTTTCCAGGGGGCCGGCTTATGGCTACACCTTC	CASSFSRGPAYGYTF
-	TRBV7-9	-	TRBJ1-1	TGTGCCAGCAGCTTGGGACTCGAAGCTTTCTTT	CASSLGLEAFF
-	TRBV5-4	-	TRBJ2-1	TGTGCCAGCAGCTCGGTTTATTTGGACAATGAGCAGTTCTTC	CASSSVYLDNEQFF
TRBD2	TRBV7-6	few	TRBJ2-7	TGTGCCAGCAGCCGCTCGACTAGCGGCTCCTACGAGCAGTACTTC	CASSRSTSGSYEQYF
-	TRBV9	-	TRBJ2-1	TGTGCCAGCAGCCCTCAAGGGGTGATCAACAATGAGCAGTTCTTC	CASSPQGVINNEQFF
-	TRBV12-3/TRBV12-4	-	TRBJ1-1	TGTGCCAGCAATTCAGGGAACACTGAAGCTTTCTTT	CASNSGNTEAFF
-	TRBV10-1	-	TRBJ1-1	TGCGCCACCACAGGGTCCGTCGGTGAAGCTTTCTTT	CATTGSVGEAFF
-	TRBV7-2	-	TRBJ2-7	TGTGCCAGCAGCTTAAACTCCTTTCGGGACGAGCAGTACTTC	CASSLNSFRDEQYF
TRBD1	TRBV2	-	TRBJ1-1	TGTGCCATACTACAGGGGACTGAAGCTTTCTTT	CAILQGTEAFF
-	TRBV7-8	-	TRBJ2-4	TGTGCCAGCAGGGCTGTCGGGGGAAACATTCAGTACTTC	CASRAVGGNIQYF
TRBD2	TRBV18	-	TRBJ2-7	TGTGCCAGCTCACCTCGGGGGGACTGGGGCTACGAGCAGTACTTC	CASSPRGDWGYEQYF
TRBD2	TRBV25-1	-	TRBJ2-3	TGTGCCAGCAGTCCCGTGAGAGGAGCGGGGGGGACGGATACGCAGTATTTT	CASSPVRGAGGTDTQYF
TRBD1	TRBV19	-	TRBJ1-2	TGTGCCAGTAGTACCGACAGGGGAGGCTATGGCTACACCTTC	CASSTDRGGYGYTF
-	TRBV6-5	-	TRBJ2-1	TGTGCCAGCAATGCCTTACAGAATTACAATGAGCAGTTCTTC	CASNALQNYNEQFF
TRBD1	TRBV6-2/TRBV6-3	-	TRBJ1-1	TGTGCCAGCAGTTTGGGACAGGGAGGCCTCTTCGAAGCTTTCTTT	CASSLGQGGLFEAFF
-	TRBV7-2	-	TRBJ2-7	TGTGCCAGCAGGTTGGGCAGGCCTTCCTACGAGCAGTACTTC	CASRLGRPSYEQYF
-	TRBV5-4	-	TRBJ1-6	TGTGCCAGCAGCTTGGGGGGAGGGGTCCATTCACCCCTCCACTTT	CASSLGGGVHSPLHF
TRBD1	TRBV12-3/TRBV12-4	few	TRBJ1-4	TGTGCCAGCAGTTTGACAGGGGATGAAAAACTGTTTTTT	CASSLTGDEKLFF
-	TRBV18	-	TRBJ1-1	TGTGCCAGCTCACCAGGGGGGGCGCTTGAAACTGAAGCTTTCTTT	CASSPGGALETEAFF
TRBD1	TRBV11-3	-	TRBJ1-1	TGTGCCAGCAGCTTAGCAGGGGGGACTGAAGCTTTCTTT	CASSLAGGTEAFF
TRBD1	TRBV9	-	TRBJ1-1	TGTGCCAGCAGCGTAGCGGACAGGGGATATAGGAACACTGAAGCTTTCTTT	CASSVADRGYRNTEAFF
-	TRBV6-2/TRBV6-3	-	TRBJ1-5	TGTGCCAGCAGTTACTCGAGTATGGGTCTACTAAATCAGCCCCAGCATTTT	CASSYSSMGLLNQPQHF
TRBD2	TRBV6-6	-	TRBJ2-7	TGTGCCAGCAGTAACGAGCGGGGGGGACCCCCCCACGAGCAGTACTTC	CASSNERGGPPHEQYF
-	TRBV5-1	-	TRBJ2-1	TGCGCCAGCAGCTTGGGGGCCACCTACAATGAGCAGTTCTTC	CASSLGATYNEQFF
-	TRBV5-3	-	TRBJ1-2	TGTGCCATTCCAGGGTGGATCTATGGCTACACCTTC	CAIPGWIYGYTF
TRBD1	TRBV27	-	TRBJ1-2	TGTGCCAGCAGTTCGGGGACAGGGATCTATGGCTACACCTTC	CASSSGTGIYGYTF
-	TRBV7-2	-	TRBJ1-4	TGTGCCAGCAGCTTAGCGATGCACAGCCGTAATGAAAAACTGTTTTTT	CASSLAMHSRNEKLFF
TRBD2	TRBV11-3	-	TRBJ2-5	TGTGCCAGCAGGGGAGCGGGGGAAGAGACCCAGTACTTC	CASRGAGEETQYF
TRBD2	TRBV11-3	-	TRBJ2-7	TGTGCCAGCAGCGCGGTCAGCGGGGGTTTGGACGAGCAGTACTTC	CASSAVSGGLDEQYF
TRBD1	TRBV11-2	few	TRBJ1-1	TGTGCCAGCAGCCCATACAGGGGCGTAGGGAACACTGAAGCTTTCTTT	CASSPYRGVGNTEAFF
-	TRBV2	-	TRBJ1-5	TGTGCCAGCAGTTGGGCAGCCGGTCAGCCCCAGCATTTT	CASSWAAGQPQHF
-	TRBV7-9	-	TRBJ1-1	TGTGCCAGCAGCTCGCAGGGCCCGAACACTGAAGCTTTCTTT	CASSSQGPNTEAFF